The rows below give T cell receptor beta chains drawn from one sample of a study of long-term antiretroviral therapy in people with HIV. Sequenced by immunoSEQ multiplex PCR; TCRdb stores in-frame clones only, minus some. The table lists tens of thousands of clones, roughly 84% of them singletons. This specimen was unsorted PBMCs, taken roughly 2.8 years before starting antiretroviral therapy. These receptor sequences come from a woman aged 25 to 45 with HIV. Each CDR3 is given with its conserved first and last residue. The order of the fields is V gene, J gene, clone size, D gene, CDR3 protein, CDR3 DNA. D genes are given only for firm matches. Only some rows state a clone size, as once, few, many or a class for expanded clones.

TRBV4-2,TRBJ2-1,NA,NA,CASSPSLGGYNEQFF,TGTGCCAGCAGCCCTTCTCTGGGCGGCTACAATGAGCAGTTCTTC
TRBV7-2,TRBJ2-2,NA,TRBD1,CASSFGQGRNGELFF,TGTGCCAGCAGCTTCGGACAGGGTCGGAACGGGGAGCTGTTTTTT
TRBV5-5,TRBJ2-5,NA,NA,CASSLAEASRAETQYF,TGTGCCAGCAGCTTGGCCGAGGCTTCAAGGGCAGAGACCCAGTACTTC
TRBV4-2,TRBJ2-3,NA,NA,CASSQDLTRGNTDTQYF,TGTGCCAGCAGCCAAGACCTCACCCGGGGAAACACAGATACGCAGTATTTT
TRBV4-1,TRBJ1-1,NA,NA,CASSPRTGRTSSTNTEAFF,TGCGCCAGCAGCCCGAGAACAGGCCGAACCTCCAGCACGAACACTGAAGCTTTCTTT
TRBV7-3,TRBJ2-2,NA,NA,CASSTPGSNTGELFF,TGTGCCAGCAGTACCCCAGGTTCGAACACCGGGGAGCTGTTTTTT
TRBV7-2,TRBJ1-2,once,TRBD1,CASSLLGDRVDGYTF,TGTGCCAGCAGCTTACTTGGGGACAGGGTCGACGGCTACACCTTC
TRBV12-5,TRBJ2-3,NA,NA,CASGPSRVRTDTQYF,TGTGCTAGTGGTCCGAGCAGGGTTCGCACAGATACGCAGTATTTT
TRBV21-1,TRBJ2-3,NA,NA,CASSARTAFSTDTQYF,TGTGCCAGCAGCGCACGGACAGCCTTTAGCACAGATACGCAGTATTTT
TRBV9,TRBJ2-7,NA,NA,CASSATPGTLEQYF,TGTGCCAGCAGCGCCACACCAGGGACTTTAGAGCAGTACTTC
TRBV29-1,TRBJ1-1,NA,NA,CSACEGRSEAFF,TGCAGCGCCTGCGAGGGTAGGTCTGAAGCTTTCTTT
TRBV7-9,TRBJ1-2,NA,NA,CASSASSYGYTF,TGTGCCAGCAGCGCCTCAAGTTATGGCTACACCTTC
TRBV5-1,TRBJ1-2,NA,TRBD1,CASSLAWTGNYGYTF,TGCGCCAGCAGCTTGGCATGGACAGGGAACTATGGCTACACCTTC
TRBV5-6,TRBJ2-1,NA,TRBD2,CASTRLAGAKRHEQFF,TGTGCCAGCACCAGACTAGCGGGGGCCAAGCGTCATGAGCAGTTCTTC